A selection of T cell receptor beta chains follows, all from one sample in a study of T cell repertoires in cytomegalovirus infection. Antigens of these TCRs are unknown. Each CDR3 protein is one row after TCRdb ran MiXCR on the reads. The data hold fewer than 130,000 distinct CDR3 sequences, with less than 55% observed a single time. The sequenced sample was CD8+ T cells from cultured PBMCs, obtained from culture after CMV antigen stimulation. The receptors shown here come from a human donor in good health (CMV status not recorded). Some clones in this sample may be carry-over from other donors' samples. The CDR3 runs from the conserved cysteine through the conserved F or W. The D gene is left open where the match is weak. Clone size is stated in some rows and not others, as once, few, many or a class when expanded.

v_call,d_call,j_call,clone_size,cdr3_aa,cdr3_nt
TRBV20-1,-,TRBJ2-7,-,CSARGVGGRDSYEQYF,TGCAGTGCTAGAGGAGTCGGCGGTAGGGACTCCTACGAGCAGTACTTC
TRBV4-1,-,TRBJ1-1,-,CASSPGPPRGMNTEAFF,TGCGCCAGCAGCCCGGGACCCCCACGGGGCATGAACACTGAAGCTTTCTTT
TRBV7-2,TRBD1,TRBJ2-3,many,CASSLPWDRASTDTQYF,TGTGCCAGCAGCCTACCCTGGGACAGGGCCAGCACAGATACGCAGTATTTT
TRBV20-1,-,TRBJ1-1,-,CSAIPLRAGPTEAFF,TGCAGTGCTATCCCCCTCCGGGCAGGACCTACTGAAGCTTTCTTT
TRBV28,TRBD1,TRBJ1-5,-,CASSDYDRGLDQPQHF,TGTGCCAGCAGTGATTACGACAGGGGGCTCGATCAGCCCCAGCATTTT
TRBV25-1,-,TRBJ2-7,few,CASRSHGGYSGSYEQYF,TGTGCCAGCAGGTCCCATGGGGGGTACTCGGGGAGCTACGAGCAGTACTTC
TRBV7-9,-,TRBJ1-1,-,CAARGREAEAFF,TGTGCCGCCCGGGGCAGGGAGGCTGAAGCTTTCTTT
TRBV19,-,TRBJ1-2,-,CASAGGARYGYTF,TGTGCCTCGGCTGGGGGGGCGCGCTATGGCTACACCTTC
TRBV6-1,TRBD2,TRBJ2-3,-,CASSEFDSGVTDTQYF,TGTGCCAGCAGTGAATTTGATAGCGGGGTGACAGATACGCAGTATTTT
TRBV6-2/TRBV6-3,-,TRBJ1-5,-,CASIRFVGQPQHF,TGTGCCAGCATCAGATTTGTAGGGCAGCCCCAGCATTTT
TRBV19,-,TRBJ1-1,-,CASSMGIHPEAFF,TGTGCCAGTAGTATGGGAATTCACCCTGAAGCTTTCTTT
TRBV3-1,-,TRBJ2-6,-,CASTQEFSGANVLTF,TGTGCCAGCACCCAGGAGTTTTCTGGGGCCAACGTCCTGACTTTC
TRBV27,-,TRBJ2-7,-,CASSFFGQYEQYF,TGTGCCAGCAGTTTTTTTGGACAGTACGAGCAGTACTTC
TRBV29-1,TRBD1,TRBJ1-3,many,CSVVGQGFGNTIYF,TGCAGCGTCGTGGGACAGGGCTTTGGAAACACCATATATTTT
TRBV9,-,TRBJ2-5,-,CASSVGGIGETQYF,TGTGCCAGCAGCGTAGGAGGGATAGGTGAGACCCAGTACTTC
TRBV7-6,-,TRBJ2-7,few,CASSSRLDSYEQYF,TGTGCCAGCAGCTCCAGGCTAGACTCCTACGAGCAGTACTTC
TRBV6-5,-,TRBJ2-1,-,CASSDSNYNEQFF,TGTGCCAGCAGTGACAGTAACTACAATGAGCAGTTCTTC
TRBV27,-,TRBJ2-1,-,CASSPSTGFSYNEQFF,TGTGCCAGCAGTCCTTCGACAGGCTTCTCCTACAATGAGCAGTTCTTC
TRBV7-8,-,TRBJ1-1,once,CASSLGRATKDAEAFF,TGTGCCAGCAGCTTGGGTAGGGCGACAAAGGACGCCGAAGCTTTCTTT
TRBV25-1,TRBD2,TRBJ2-7,-,CASSSKTSGPYEQYF,TGTGCCAGCAGTTCCAAGACTAGCGGGCCCTACGAGCAGTACTTC
TRBV6-8,-,TRBJ2-2,-,CASSLTGSDTGELFF,TGTGCCAGCAGTTTAACAGGGTCCGACACCGGGGAGCTGTTTTTT
TRBV2,-,TRBJ1-5,few,CATGEGPTNQPQHF,TGTGCCACCGGAGAGGGACCGACAAATCAGCCCCAGCATTTT
TRBV4-1,-,TRBJ2-3,few,CASSPGGRTDTQYF,TGCGCCAGCAGCCCCGGGGGTCGCACAGATACGCAGTATTTT
TRBV7-2,-,TRBJ2-7,many,CASSIRGTTFYEQYF,TGTGCCAGCAGTATAAGGGGGACGACTTTCTACGAGCAGTACTTC
TRBV7-6,TRBD2,TRBJ2-7,many,CASSSFSSGGPISYEQYF,TGTGCCAGCAGCTCCTTCTCTAGCGGGGGGCCTATTTCCTACGAGCAGTACTTC
TRBV7-3,-,TRBJ2-4,few,CASSFRSGGNNIQYF,TGTGCCAGCAGCTTCAGGTCGGGGGGCAATAACATTCAGTACTTC
TRBV6-5,-,TRBJ2-1,-,CATTSGRLNNEQFF,TGTGCCACTACGAGTGGGCGGCTAAACAATGAGCAGTTCTTC
TRBV7-8,-,TRBJ1-1,few,CASSPLTANTEAFF,TGTGCCAGCAGCCCCTTAACGGCTAACACTGAAGCTTTCTTT